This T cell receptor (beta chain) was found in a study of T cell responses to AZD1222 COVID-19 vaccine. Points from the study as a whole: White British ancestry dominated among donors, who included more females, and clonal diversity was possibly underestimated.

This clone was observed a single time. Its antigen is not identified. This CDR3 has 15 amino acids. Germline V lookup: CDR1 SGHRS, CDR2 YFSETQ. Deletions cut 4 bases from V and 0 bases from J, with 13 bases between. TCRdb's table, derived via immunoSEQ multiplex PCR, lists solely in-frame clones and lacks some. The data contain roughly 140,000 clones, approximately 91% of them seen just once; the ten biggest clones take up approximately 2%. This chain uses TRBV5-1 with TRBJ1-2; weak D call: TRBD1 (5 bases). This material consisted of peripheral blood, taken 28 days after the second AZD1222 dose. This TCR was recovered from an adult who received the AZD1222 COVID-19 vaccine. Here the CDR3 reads CASSGGDASNYGYTF. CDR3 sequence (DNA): TGCGCCAGCAGCGGAGGGGACGCCTCTAACTATGGCTACACCTTC.